This entry lists 27 T cell receptor beta chains sequenced from one sample in a study of blood T cell repertoires in COVID-19. Libraries were prepared by immunoSEQ multiplex PCR; TCRdb keeps only in-frame clonotypes and omits some of them. The sample holds roughly 70,000 clones, 80% to 90% seen once. Sequences were obtained from peripheral blood. These receptors all come from a woman older than 75 with active or convalescent COVID-19.

The V and J genes are TRBV7-2 and TRBJ2-5, with D possibly TRBD2 on 6 matching bases. The CDR3 has 16 amino acids. Trimming left V 4 bases short and J 3 bases short, with 18 bases between. The germline V gene encodes CDR1 SGHTA and CDR2 FQGNSA. The CDR3 loop reads CASSSPPGLMKETQYF. In DNA form, the CDR3 reads TGTGCCAGCAGCTCTCCGCCGGGACTCATGAAAGAGACCCAGTACTTC.

The chain couples TRBV5-1 to TRBJ1-3; no reliable D call. The CDR3 consists of 15 residues. Germline V CDR1 and CDR2: SGHRS, YFSETQ. V was clipped by 1 base and J by 0 bases, with 8 bases between them. CDR3 in DNA: TGCGCCAGCAGCTTGCCGGAGAACTCTGGAAACACCATATATTTT. The encoded protein is CASSLPENSGNTIYF.

This chain links TRBV10-1 with TRBJ2-3, with D tentatively TRBD1 (5 bases). In germline, CDR1 is WNHNN, CDR2 SYGVQD (reference sequence). Trimming removed 0 bases at V and 2 bases at J, with 9 bases between. This CDR3 comprises 15 residues. The CDR3 region is CASSESGRDTDTQYF. The CDR3 nucleotides read TGCGCCAGCAGTGAGTCGGGCAGGGACACAGATACGCAGTATTTT.

The chain employs TRBV19 and TRBJ1-5, with D maybe TRBD1 (6 bases). Trimming stripped 4 bases from V and 9 bases from J, with 16 bases between. In germline, CDR1 is LNHDA, CDR2 SQIVND (reference sequence). This CDR3 spans 14 amino acids. The CDR3 region is CASSTTGPSGPQHF. For the CDR3, the DNA is TGTGCCAGTAGTACGACAGGACCATCGGGGCCCCAGCATTTT.

For this clone: A junction end diverges from the germline sequence, so it may reflect a read error. The chain joins TRBV10-2 to TRBJ2-7, with D perhaps assigned TRBD1 or TRBD2 (7 bases each). This CDR3 is built from 12 residues. Germline V gene sequence: CDR1 WSHSY, CDR2 SAAADI. Here the CDR3 reads CARRGGEGQQYF. DNA for the CDR3: TGCGCCCGCAGGGGGGGGGAGGGACAACAGTACTTC.

The V and J genes are TRBV4-1 and TRBJ2-1; D unresolved. With 3 bases removed from V and 2 bases from J, the gap between germline ends came to 11 bases. CDR3 length: 15 residues. The germline V gene encodes CDR1 MGHRA and CDR2 YSYEKL. This chain's CDR3 is CASSHLTKTYNEQFF. Written as DNA, the CDR3 is TGCGCCAGCAGCCATTTAACAAAGACCTACAATGAGCAGTTCTTC.

The chain has TRBV10-1 and TRBJ2-4; possible D gene TRBD2, 5 bases. The V end lost 8 bases, the J end lost 2 bases, and 19 bases lay between the germline ends. The CDR3 is 16 amino acids. CDR1 and CDR2 from the germline V gene are WNHNN and SYGVQD (reference sequence). The CDR3 nucleotides are TGCGCCAGCGGGGAACTAGGATGTTTTACCAAAAACATTCAGTACTTC. Protein sequence: CASGELGCFTKNIQYF.

The CDR3 DNA is TGTGCCAGCAGTTACTCGACTGGATCGGGAGAGACCCAGTACTTC. It encodes CASSYSTGSGETQYF. The chain carries TRBV6-5 and TRBJ2-5; D not certain. The CDR3 length is 15 residues. Germline lookup yields CDR1 MNHEY and CDR2 SVGAGI. Deletions cut 0 bases from V and 4 bases from J, with 12 bases between.

The chain recombines TRBV5-6 with TRBJ2-7; 7 positions match TRBD2. Trimming took 1 base from V and 12 from J; bases not matched to a gene: 16. Germline values: CDR1 SGHDT, CDR2 YYEEEE. The CDR3 sequence is 15 residues long. Here the CDR3 DNA reads TGTGCCAGCAGCTTGAGGTCTAGCGGCCTGGCGGGGTTGTACTTC. Residues: CASSLRSSGLAGLYF.

This clone was recorded once. This chain links TRBV3-1 (or the pseudogene TRBV3-2) with TRBJ2-7; TRBD2 matches 8 bases. Looked up from germline, CDR1 is LGHDT and CDR2 is YNNKEL (reference sequence). The CDR3 is made up of 15 amino acids. Unmatched junction bases numbered 6, after V lost 1 base and J lost 4 bases. This chain's CDR3 is CASSQAASGSYEQYF. The CDR3 nucleotides read TGTGCCAGCAGCCAAGCGGCTAGCGGGTCTTACGAGCAGTACTTC.

This clone has just a few counts. The V call is TRBV7-2, the J call TRBJ2-7; maybe TRBD1 (6 bases). The V end lost 1 base, the J end lost 0 bases, and 13 bases lay between the germline ends. Germline V gene data show CDR1 as SGHTA and CDR2 as FQGNSA. The CDR3 consists of 16 residues. The CDR3 loop is CASSLVTGQSSYEQYF. CDR3 in DNA: TGTGCCAGCAGCTTAGTAACCGGACAGAGCTCCTACGAGCAGTACTTC.

The CDR3 DNA follows: TGTGCCAGCAGCTTGGGGACCGGGAGAGGGCTCACCTTC. Amino acids: CASSLGTGRGLTF. V is TRBV7-3 and J is TRBJ1-2; tentative D call: TRBD1 (5 bases). Germline-derived CDR1 and CDR2 are SGHTA and FQGTGA. Trimming removed 3 bases from V and 13 bases from J, with 18 bases in between. This CDR3 region has 13 residues.

The genes are TRBV2 and TRBJ2-1, with 11 bases matching TRBD2. The CDR3 is made up of 14 amino acids. With 4 bases clipped from V and 7 bases from J, the junction kept 3 bases outside the gene matches. Germline V gene sequence: CDR1 SNHLY, CDR2 FYNNEI. The CDR3: CASSGLAGGNEQFF. In nucleotides, the CDR3 is TGTGCCAGCAGTGGTCTAGCGGGGGGAAATGAGCAGTTCTTC.

This rearrangement joins TRBV18 to TRBJ1-4, with D possibly being TRBD1 (5 bases). V was trimmed by 2 bases and J by 4 bases, leaving 14 bases between them. From germline, CDR1 is KGHSH and CDR2 LQKENI. The length of the CDR3 is 16 residues. CDR3 coding DNA: TGTGCCAGCTCACCAAACGGGGGTAGCTATAATGAAAAACTGTTTTTT. Translated: CASSPNGGSYNEKLFF.

V gene TRBV28 combines with J gene TRBJ2-7; 10 bases match TRBD1. Looked up from germline, CDR1 is MDHEN and CDR2 is SYDVKM. The CDR3 sequence is 15 residues long. After removal of 1 base from V and 2 bases from J, the junction contained 2 bases not matched to a gene. DNA for the CDR3: TGTGCCAGCAGTTTATCCGGGACAGGGGCCTACGAGCAGTACTTC. Its translation: CASSLSGTGAYEQYF.

The CDR3 protein is CASSSGTAGLDEKLFF. In DNA form, the CDR3 reads TGTGCCAGTAGTTCCGGGACAGCCGGACTTGATGAAAAACTGTTTTTT. V usage is TRBV19 and J usage is TRBJ1-4, with TRBD1 matching 7 bases. Losses at the gene ends were 5 bases for V and 6 bases for J; bases not matched to a gene: 12. In germline, CDR1 is LNHDA, CDR2 SQIVND (reference sequence). The CDR3 contains 16 residues.

The rearrangement uses TRBV11-3 and TRBJ2-7; the D is unclear. Trimming removed 5 bases from V and 2 bases from J, with 7 bases in between. Germline V gives CDR1 SGHNT, CDR2 YENEEA. This CDR3 comprises 12 residues. For the CDR3, the DNA is TGTGCCAGCAGCGGCCTAGCCTACGAGCAGTACTTC. Its translation is CASSGLAYEQYF.

The chain recombines TRBV28 with TRBJ1-2; 11 bases agree with TRBD1. CDR1 and CDR2 from the germline V gene are MDHEN and SYDVKM. The CDR3 length is 15 residues. With V trimmed by 11 bases and J by 5 bases, 13 bases remained unmatched. CDR3 in amino acids: CAASGQGAPSYGYTF. The DNA of the CDR3 is TGTGCCGCCAGCGGACAGGGGGCTCCCTCATATGGCTACACCTTC.

The V call is TRBV30, the J call TRBJ2-5; 11 bases are shared with TRBD1. The CDR3 has 14 amino acids. V shed 3 bases and J 4 bases; nucleotides not matched to a gene: 4. From germline, CDR1 is GTSNPN and CDR2 SVGIG (reference sequence). In nucleotides, the CDR3 is TGTGCCTGGAGGGACAGGGGGCGCCCAGAGACCCAGTACTTC. Translation: CAWRDRGRPETQYF.

This clone showed up just once. J is TRBJ2-5 and V is TRBV19; the D gene is possibly TRBD1 (8 bases). The CDR3 totals 15 residues. V dropped 6 bases and J dropped 2 bases, with 16 bases sitting between them. The V gene's germline CDR1 is LNHDA and CDR2 SQIVND (reference sequence). DNA for the CDR3: TGTGCCAGTAGGCCCGGGGGGACAGGACAAGAGACCCAGTACTTC. The encoded protein is CASRPGGTGQETQYF.

This clone appeared a single time. The chain couples TRBV15 to TRBJ2-3; 11 nucleotides align to TRBD2. V lost 0 bases to trimming and J lost 6 bases; unmatched junction nucleotides: 8. This CDR3 is built from 17 residues. From germline, CDR1 is LNHNV and CDR2 YYDKDF (reference sequence). The CDR3: CATSRDPSGGNADTQYF. CDR3 DNA sequence: TGTGCCACCAGCAGAGACCCTAGCGGGGGGAACGCCGATACGCAGTATTTT.

This sequence joins TRBV5-5 and TRBJ2-3, with 11 bases identical to TRBD2. The CDR3 length is 16 residues. The V gene's germline CDR1 is SGHKS and CDR2 YYEKEE (reference sequence). Unmatched junction bases numbered 3, after V lost 2 bases and J lost 1 base. Here the CDR3 reads CASSLYSGGGTDTQYF. The CDR3 bases are TGTGCCAGCAGCTTATATAGCGGGGGGGGCACAGATACGCAGTATTTT.

This rearrangement joins TRBV2 to TRBJ2-2; 10 bases fit TRBD1. This CDR3 is 13 amino acids long. Per germline, CDR1 SNHLY and CDR2 FYNNEI. J gave up 6 bases and V 6 bases, and 1 base lay outside the gene matches. The CDR3 loop reads CASRGQGAGELFF. Written as DNA, the CDR3 is TGTGCCAGCAGAGGACAGGGGGCCGGGGAGCTGTTTTTT.

The chain employs TRBV12-3 or TRBV12-4 and TRBJ1-2, with a tentative D call TRBD1 (5 bases). The CDR3 covers 12 residues. V was trimmed by 5 bases and J by 8 bases, leaving 12 bases between them. The CDR3 loop reads CASSPGGWGYTF. In DNA form, the CDR3 reads TGTGCCAGCAGTCCCGGGGGTTGGGGCTACACCTTC.

The rearrangement joins TRBV11-2 to TRBJ2-1; 8 bases align to TRBD1. Trimming at V came to 5 bases and at J to 7 bases, leaving 13 bases not matched to a gene. CDR1 is SGHAT and CDR2 is FQNNGV in the germline V gene. The CDR3 extends over 16 amino acids. The CDR3 loop is CASSLRTGQVWNEQFF. CDR3 sequence (DNA): TGTGCCAGCAGCCTACGGACAGGGCAAGTCTGGAATGAGCAGTTCTTC. The variable domain in full, completed from reference TRBV11-2 and TRBJ2-1, reads EAGVAQSPRYKIIEKRQSVAFWCNPISGHATLYWYQQILGQGPKLLIQFQNNGVVDDSQLPKDRFSAERLKGVDSTLKIQPAKLEDSAVYLCASSLRTGQVWNEQFFGPGTRLTVL.

The chain is built from TRBV25-1 and TRBJ2-1, with 10 positions matching TRBD2. Germline values: CDR1 MGHDK, CDR2 SYGVNS. The CDR3 spans 15 residues. V lost 6 bases to trimming and J lost 8 bases; unmatched junction nucleotides: 10. The CDR3, as DNA: TGTGCCAGCAGAGAGGGGTTAGCGGGAGGCCATGAGCAGTTCTTC. It translates to CASREGLAGGHEQFF.

The CDR3 DNA sequence: TGTGCCAGCAGTTCCCTGGGGGGGAATCAGCCCCAGCATTTT. Protein sequence: CASSSLGGNQPQHF. V is TRBV6-2 or TRBV6-3 and J is TRBJ1-5; possibly TRBD1 for D (5 bases). The CDR3 runs 14 residues. Trimming shortened V by 4 bases and J by 4 bases, and 11 bases separated the two germline ends. CDR1 and CDR2 from the germline V gene are MNHEY and SVGEGT.